The 27 T cell receptor beta chains below come from one sample, sequenced in a study of T cell clones after liver transplantation. This table comes from immunoSEQ multiplex PCR, and its TCRdb copy is limited to in-frame clones, with some not included. The sample contains 77,000 or so clones, about four fifths of which appear only once. This sample comprised CD4+ T cells from blood, obtained 12 months after liver transplant. The receptor source for this set is a human patient who received a liver transplant. Some T cells could come from the graft donor.

The V gene is TRBV7-2, the J gene TRBJ2-3; 13 positions agree with TRBD2. V trimming: 4 bases; J trimming: 2 bases; junction bases outside the gene matches: 3. The CDR3 contains 16 residues. Germline V gene data show CDR1 as SGHTA and CDR2 as FQGNSA. DNA for the CDR3: TGTGCCAGCAGCTCGGGACTAGCGGGGAACACAGATACGCAGTATTTT. The encoded protein is CASSSGLAGNTDTQYF.

V gene TRBV5-1 combines with J gene TRBJ1-3; 12 bases are a match to TRBD1. The junction had 8 bases not matched to a gene; V was cut back by 7 bases and J by 0 bases. The germline V gene encodes CDR1 SGHRS and CDR2 YFSETQ. The CDR3 totals 17 residues. The CDR3 is CASGAGQGAYSGNTIYF. Here the CDR3 DNA reads TGCGCCAGCGGCGCGGGACAGGGGGCCTACTCTGGAAACACCATATATTTT.

This clone was seen once. The rearrangement joins TRBV19 to TRBJ1-5, with unresolved D. The CDR3 loop spans 19 amino acids. Germline V gene data show CDR1 as LNHDA and CDR2 as SQIVND (reference sequence). Between the trimmed V and J ends, which lost 3 bases and 0 bases, there was a span of 21 bases. This chain's CDR3 is CASSISRAGGLYSNQPQHF. The CDR3 coding sequence is TGTGCCAGTAGTATTTCCCGAGCGGGCGGCCTCTATAGCAATCAGCCCCAGCATTTT.

This chain joins TRBV18 and TRBJ1-2; D may be TRBD1 (5 bases). The CDR3 has 15 amino acids. Per germline, CDR1 KGHSH and CDR2 LQKENI. V lost 6 bases and J 4 bases, leaving 18 bases between the germline ends. CDR3 bases: TGTGCCAGCTCCCCCGTCAGGGACGTCAGCTATGGCTACACCTTC. Amino acids: CASSPVRDVSYGYTF.

The chain uses TRBV2 and TRBJ2-2; 8 bases map to TRBD1. The CDR3 covers 12 residues. Germline lookup yields CDR1 SNHLY and CDR2 FYNNEI. V was clipped by 6 bases and J by 6 bases; unmatched bases: 0. CDR3 in DNA: TGTGCCAGCAGGACAGGGGCCGGGGAGCTGTTTTTT. Translation gives CASRTGAGELFF.

CDR3 in DNA: TGTGCCAGCAGCGGGGGGATTAACTATGGCTACACCTTC. Residues: CASSGGINYGYTF. The chain is built from TRBV11-1 and TRBJ1-2; D is possibly TRBD1 (5 bases). Germline assignment: CDR1 SGHAT and CDR2 FQDESV (reference sequence). The CDR3 has 13 residues. V lost 5 bases to trimming and J lost 1 base, with 8 bases between them. Combining the CDR3 with reference TRBV11-1 and TRBJ1-2 gives the whole variable domain EAEVAQSPRYKITEKSQAVAFWCDPISGHATLYWYRQILGQGPELLVQFQDESVVDDSQLPKDRFSAERLKGVDSTLKIQPAELGDSAMYLCASSGGINYGYTFGSGTRLTVV.

The chain is built from TRBV2 and TRBJ2-7; weak D call: TRBD1 (5 bases). With 10 bases removed from V and 0 bases from J, the gap between germline ends came to 16 bases. This CDR3 contains 14 residues. Germline CDR1 and CDR2: SNHLY and FYNNEI. The DNA for the CDR3 is TGTGCCACCTCTAAGGGGCTTAGCTCCTACGAGCAGTACTTC. Translation: CATSKGLSSYEQYF.

V and J are TRBV5-1 and TRBJ2-1; unclear D gene. CDR3 length: 15 amino acids. V gave up 3 bases and J gave up 6 bases, with 16 bases separating them. Germline V gene data show CDR1 as SGHRS and CDR2 as YFSETQ. The CDR3 is CASSSRVGGPNEQFF. The CDR3 DNA reads as TGCGCCAGCAGCTCCCGAGTTGGCGGACCCAATGAGCAGTTCTTC.

J is TRBJ2-5 and V is TRBV21-1; TRBD2 reflects the table's D call only, with no check against the DNA. TRBV21-1 is deemed a pseudogene. This CDR3 has 15 amino acids. Here the CDR3 DNA reads TGTGCCAGCAGCAAAGAGCGCGAGTTCCAAGAGACCCAGTACTTC. Encoded protein: CASSKEREFQETQYF.

This clone was counted between two and nine times. The chain joins TRBV19 to TRBJ1-3, with 9 bases aligning to TRBD1. The junction had 4 bases not matched to a gene; V was cut back by 6 bases and J by 4 bases. Germline assignment: CDR1 LNHDA and CDR2 SQIVND (reference sequence). This CDR3 has 14 residues. The CDR3 reads CASRPGTGGNTIYF. CDR3 DNA: TGTGCCAGTAGACCCGGGACAGGGGGAAACACCATATATTTT.

The rearrangement uses TRBV28 and TRBJ2-3; possible D gene TRBD2, 5 bases. Germline lookup yields CDR1 MDHEN and CDR2 SYDVKM. V was shortened by 3 bases and J by 4 bases, with 11 bases between the two germline ends. This CDR3 is 14 amino acids long. The CDR3 DNA sequence: TGTGCCAGCAGTTTCGGGGATCGGGCAGATACGCAGTATTTT. As protein: CASSFGDRADTQYF.

V gene TRBV6-1 combines with J gene TRBJ1-5; D gene unclear. Germline V lookup: CDR1 MNHNS, CDR2 SASEGT. The V gene lost 5 bases and the J gene lost 4 bases, with 9 bases spanning the gap. The CDR3 is 13 residues long. CDR3 residues: CASSWTQNQPQHF. The CDR3 DNA is TGTGCCAGCAGTTGGACCCAAAATCAGCCCCAGCATTTT.

The gene calls are TRBV4-1 and TRBJ1-2; D unresolved. The CDR3 is 15 residues long. Germline loops: CDR1 MGHRA, CDR2 YSYEKL. V shed 4 bases and J shed 4 bases, with 16 bases lying between them. CDR3 nucleotide sequence: TGCGCCAGCAGCCTCTCCGTGCAGGCCGCCTATGGCTACACCTTC. It specifies CASSLSVQAAYGYTF.

The V gene is TRBV6-5, the J gene TRBJ2-7, with TRBD2 identical over 10 bases. Unmatched junction bases numbered 6, after V lost 4 bases and J lost 0 bases. The CDR3 loop spans 16 amino acids. Germline V gives CDR1 MNHEY, CDR2 SVGAGI. CDR3 DNA sequence: TGTGCCAGCAGTTCGTTTACTAGCGGGAACTCCTACGAGCAGTACTTC. This encodes CASSSFTSGNSYEQYF.

The chain is built from TRBV27 and TRBJ1-5; D unclear. The V and J ends lost 5 bases and 2 bases respectively, with 13 bases between them. Germline values: CDR1 MNHEY, CDR2 SMNVEV (reference sequence). The CDR3 has 15 residues. CDR3 in DNA: TGTGCCAGCAGTGGTCTTGGGAGCGGCAATCAGCCCCAGCATTTT. This encodes CASSGLGSGNQPQHF.

In this sample, this clone turned up once. V and J are TRBV5-1 and TRBJ2-7, with TRBD2 matching 7 bases. The germline CDR1 and CDR2 sequences are SGHRS and YFSETQ. This CDR3 has 16 residues. The V gene end was trimmed by 0 bases and the J gene end by 3 bases; junction bases not matched to a gene: 9. Written as DNA, the CDR3 is TGCGCCAGCAGCTTGGTGGCGGGAGTTGGACTCTACGAGCAGTACTTC. Translating gives CASSLVAGVGLYEQYF.

The chain links TRBV14 to TRBJ2-1, with D hard to call. The V end was cut by 1 base, the J end by 5 bases, with 18 bases between. This CDR3 spans 17 amino acids. CDR1 and CDR2 from the germline V gene are SGHDN and FVKESK. The CDR3 region is CASSQVGQLQNNNEQFF. The CDR3 region has the DNA TGTGCCAGCAGCCAAGTTGGGCAGTTACAGAACAACAATGAGCAGTTCTTC. The full variable domain, rest sourced from reference TRBV14 and TRBJ2-1, is EAGVTQFPSHSVIEKGQTVTLRCDPISGHDNLYWYRRVMGKEIKFLLHFVKESKQDESGMPNNRFLAERTGGTYSTLKVQPAELEDSGVYFCASSQVGQLQNNNEQFFGPGTRLTVL.

The rearrangement joins TRBV28 to TRBJ2-1, with 12 bases lining up with TRBD2. Per germline, CDR1 MDHEN and CDR2 SYDVKM. The CDR3 spans 17 residues. The junction had 11 bases not matched to a gene; V was cut back by 4 bases and J by 7 bases. CDR3 sequence (DNA): TGTGCCAGCAGTTCCGGGACTAGCGGGTCCGGATCTAATGAGCAGTTCTTC. Its translation is CASSSGTSGSGSNEQFF. The full variable domain, rest sourced from reference TRBV28 and TRBJ2-1, is DVKVTQSSRYLVKRTGEKVFLECVQDMDHENMFWYRQDPGLGLRLIYFSYDVKMKEKGDIPEGYSVSREKKERFSLILESASTNQTSMYLCASSSGTSGSGSNEQFFGPGTRLTVL.

The chain has TRBV6-5 and TRBJ1-2, with TRBD1 as a possible D gene (5 bases). This CDR3 comprises 15 residues. V lost 6 bases and J 1 base, leaving 15 bases between the germline ends. Germline CDR1 reads MNHEY; CDR2 reads SVGAGI. This CDR3 reads CASRRLPDSNYGYTF. For the CDR3, the DNA is TGTGCCAGCAGGAGGCTTCCAGACAGTAACTATGGCTACACCTTC.

This sequence joins TRBV29-1 and TRBJ2-1, with 7 bases matching TRBD2. Germline V gene lookup returns CDR1 SQVTM and CDR2 ANQGSEA. With 6 bases clipped from V and 4 bases from J, the junction kept 9 bases outside the gene matches. This CDR3 is 14 amino acids long. The DNA of the CDR3 is TGCAGCGTGACGCCGGGAGGTAGTTACAATGAGCAGTTCTTC. Protein sequence: CSVTPGGSYNEQFF.

The J gene is TRBJ1-1, the V gene TRBV11-2, with TRBD1 matching over 7 bases. The CDR3 runs 13 residues. Germline CDR1 reads SGHAT; CDR2 reads FQNNGV. The V gene end was trimmed by 1 base and the J gene end by 5 bases; junction bases not matched to a gene: 1. The CDR3 nucleotides read TGTGCCAGCAGCTTAGGACAGGGTACTGAAGCTTTCTTT. This sequence encodes CASSLGQGTEAFF. Full variable domain (remainder filled in from reference TRBV11-2 and TRBJ1-1): EAGVAQSPRYKIIEKRQSVAFWCNPISGHATLYWYQQILGQGPKLLIQFQNNGVVDDSQLPKDRFSAERLKGVDSTLKIQPAKLEDSAVYLCASSLGQGTEAFFGQGTRLTVV.

V and J are TRBV4-1 and TRBJ2-7, with TRBD2 identical over 10 bases. Germline-derived CDR1 and CDR2 are MGHRA and YSYEKL. V lost 0 bases and J lost 3; bases outside the gene matches: 5. The CDR3 runs to 16 residues. The CDR3 DNA reads TGCGCCAGCAGCCAAGAAAAGCGGGAGGGGATCTACGAGCAGTACTTC. It encodes CASSQEKREGIYEQYF.

V is TRBV9 and J is TRBJ1-5, with D uncertain. The CDR3 sequence is 14 residues long. V was clipped by 0 bases and J by 4 bases, with 8 bases between them. Germline values: CDR1 SGDLS, CDR2 YYNGEE. The CDR3 nucleotides read TGTGCCAGCAGCGTAGAACCCTTTAATCAGCCCCAGCATTTT. Encoded protein: CASSVEPFNQPQHF. The whole variable domain, remainder taken from reference TRBV9 and TRBJ1-5, is DSGVTQTPKHLITATGQRVTLRCSPRSGDLSVYWYQQSLDQGLQFLIQYYNGEERAKGNILERFSAQQFPDLHSELNLSSLELGDSALYFCASSVEPFNQPQHFGDGTRLSIL.

The V and J genes are TRBV7-8 and TRBJ1-1; 11 positions agree with TRBD1. Germline CDR1 and CDR2: SGHVS and FQNEAQ. The CDR3 totals 14 residues. Trimming took 4 bases from V and 7 from J; bases not matched to a gene: 5. The CDR3 DNA reads TGTGCCAGCAGCTGGACGGGACAGGGGGGTGAAGCTTTCTTT. The encoded protein is CASSWTGQGGEAFF.

The rearrangement joins TRBV5-6 to TRBJ2-5; 8 bases align to TRBD1. Looked up from germline, CDR1 is SGHDT and CDR2 is YYEEEE. V shed 5 bases and J 2 bases; nucleotides not matched to a gene: 2. The CDR3 is 13 residues long. The CDR3 sequence is CASRTGAQETQYF. CDR3 DNA sequence: TGTGCCAGCAGGACAGGGGCACAAGAGACCCAGTACTTC.

For the CDR3, the DNA is TGTGCCAGCAGTCGACTAGCGGGAGGCCTTCAAGAGACCCAGTACTTC. Encoded protein: CASSRLAGGLQETQYF. The chain combines TRBV28 with TRBJ2-5, with 13 bases lining up with TRBD2. The length of the CDR3 is 16 residues. Per germline, CDR1 MDHEN and CDR2 SYDVKM. V was clipped by 5 bases and J by 2 bases; unmatched bases: 5.

This chain connects TRBV18 to TRBJ1-1, with D perhaps TRBD1 (5 bases). Trimming removed 1 base at V and 1 base at J, with 7 bases between. The CDR3 runs 14 residues. Germline CDR1 and CDR2: KGHSH and LQKENI. In nucleotides, the CDR3 is TGTGCCAGCTCACCACGGGGGGGGAACACTGAAGCTTTCTTT. Encoded protein: CASSPRGGNTEAFF.